These T cell receptor beta chains were read from a single sample in a study of OX40 agonist ivuxolimab in advanced cancers. TCRdb keeps only in-frame clones here, not all; method: immunoSEQ multiplex PCR. This sample has around 35,000 clones, with approximately 82% found just once. Sequenced material: CD4+ or CD8+ T cells sorted from blood, taken in a trial of the OX40 agonist ivuxolimab. The receptors come from an adult with an advanced solid tumor such as melanoma, head and neck, liver or kidney cancer. Both conserved end residues are part of each CDR3. The order of the fields is V gene, D gene, J gene, clone size, CDR3 protein, CDR3 DNA. The D gene is left open where the match is weak. Expanded clones are given a class, and other clones once, few, many or no size at all.

v_call: TRBV5-6
d_call: TRBD2
j_call: TRBJ2-1
clone_size: few
cdr3_aa: CASSRRLAGGHNEQFF
cdr3_nt: TGTGCCAGCAGCCGGAGACTAGCGGGAGGTCACAATGAGCAGTTCTTC

v_call: TRBV28
d_call: TRBD2
j_call: TRBJ2-7
clone_size: .
cdr3_aa: CASSMRRGLPYEQYF
cdr3_nt: TGTGCCAGCAGCATGCGGCGGGGACTACCTTACGAGCAGTACTTC

v_call: TRBV7-9
d_call: .
j_call: TRBJ2-7
clone_size: .
cdr3_aa: CASSPPGYEQYF
cdr3_nt: TGTGCCAGCAGCCCCCCCGGCTACGAGCAGTACTTC

v_call: TRBV5-4
d_call: .
j_call: TRBJ2-5
clone_size: .
cdr3_aa: CASSPVTGKETQYF
cdr3_nt: TGTGCCAGCAGCCCGGTTACAGGGAAAGAGACCCAGTACTTC

v_call: TRBV5-1
d_call: TRBD2
j_call: TRBJ2-5
clone_size: few
cdr3_aa: CASSPGLAGGPGETQYF
cdr3_nt: TGCGCCAGCAGCCCGGGACTAGCGGGAGGGCCTGGAGAGACCCAGTACTTC

v_call: TRBV6-1
d_call: TRBD1
j_call: TRBJ2-1
clone_size: once
cdr3_aa: CASSEGQGLSYNEQFF
cdr3_nt: TGTGCCAGCAGTGAGGGACAGGGACTCTCCTACAATGAGCAGTTCTTC

v_call: TRBV14
d_call: .
j_call: TRBJ1-1
clone_size: .
cdr3_aa: CASSQFGGNTEAFF
cdr3_nt: TGTGCCAGCAGCCAGTTCGGGGGGAACACTGAAGCTTTCTTT

v_call: TRBV5-1
d_call: .
j_call: TRBJ2-7
clone_size: few
cdr3_aa: CASSLDQGYEQYF
cdr3_nt: TGCGCCAGCAGCTTGGATCAGGGCTACGAGCAGTACTTC

v_call: TRBV6-1
d_call: TRBD1
j_call: TRBJ2-2
clone_size: .
cdr3_aa: CASSEALGQGTGELFF
cdr3_nt: TGTGCCAGCAGTGAAGCCTTGGGACAGGGAACCGGGGAGCTGTTTTTT

v_call: TRBV14
d_call: TRBD1
j_call: TRBJ1-4
clone_size: .
cdr3_aa: CASSQVPGQSTNEKLFF
cdr3_nt: TGTGCCAGCAGCCAAGTCCCGGGACAGTCAACTAATGAAAAACTGTTTTTT